These 13 T cell receptor beta chains originate from one sample sequenced in a study of blood T cell repertoires in COVID-19. Sequencing used immunoSEQ multiplex PCR; TCRdb keeps in-frame clones, though not all of them. Of 300,000 to 450,000 clones listed, 85% were seen once; the top ten hold around 3.4%. What was sequenced was peripheral blood. The receptor source for this set is a woman between 18 and 30 years old with acute or convalescent COVID-19.

This clone appeared a few times. The rearrangement joins TRBV2 to TRBJ2-5, with 7 bases aligning to TRBD2. The junction had 12 bases not matched to a gene; V was cut back by 6 bases and J by 5 bases. This CDR3 has 15 amino acids. The germline CDR1 and CDR2 sequences are SNHLY and FYNNEI. This CDR3 is CASRGRGSLLETQYF. In DNA, the CDR3 is TGTGCCAGCAGGGGGAGGGGCTCTTTATTGGAGACCCAGTACTTC.

The chain links TRBV24-1 to TRBJ1-2; maybe TRBD1 (6 bases). The CDR3 is 13 amino acids. V was trimmed by 4 bases and J by 7 bases, leaving 12 bases between them. Germline V CDR1 and CDR2: KGHDR, SFDVKD. The CDR3 DNA follows: TGTGCCACCAGTGACAGGGGAGAAAGTGGCTACACCTTC. This gives the protein CATSDRGESGYTF.

J is TRBJ2-5 and V is TRBV6-4; 10 nucleotides agree with TRBD2. Germline CDR1 reads MRHNA; CDR2 reads SNTAGT. Trimming cost V 8 bases and J 2 bases; bases outside gene matches: 5. The CDR3 runs 14 residues. The CDR3: CASLGLAVQETQYF. The CDR3 nucleotides read TGTGCCAGCCTTGGACTAGCGGTACAAGAGACCCAGTACTTC.

The rearrangement links TRBV7-3 to TRBJ2-1; 8 nucleotides agree with TRBD2. CDR1 and CDR2 from the germline V gene are SGHTA and FQGTGA. The CDR3 is made up of 15 amino acids. V shed 4 bases, J shed 3 bases, and the junction held 5 bases outside the gene matches. In DNA, the CDR3 is TGTGCCAGCAGCTACTCCGGGACTAGCTACAATGAGCAGTTCTTC. Translated: CASSYSGTSYNEQFF.

This chain joins TRBV5-6 and TRBJ1-1; D unclear. Trimming removed 7 bases at V and 4 bases at J, with 11 bases between. The CDR3 is 12 amino acids. The germline V gene has CDR1 SGHDT and CDR2 YYEEEE. The CDR3 loop reads CASGLQFTEAFF. The CDR3 DNA is TGTGCCAGCGGGCTCCAGTTCACTGAAGCTTTCTTT.

V usage is TRBV6-5 and J usage is TRBJ2-7; TRBD2 matches 10 bases. The V gene's germline CDR1 is MNHEY and CDR2 SVGAGI. The CDR3 is made up of 15 amino acids. The V segment lost 5 bases and the J segment 0 bases; nucleotides outside the gene matches: 4. The CDR3 protein is CASSLASGGSYEQYF. CDR3 in DNA: TGTGCCAGCAGTCTCGCTAGCGGGGGCTCCTACGAGCAGTACTTC.

The chain links TRBV19 to TRBJ1-4, with D maybe TRBD1 (5 bases). The CDR3 contains 17 residues. In germline, CDR1 is LNHDA, CDR2 SQIVND (reference sequence). V dropped 8 bases and J dropped 0 bases, with 19 bases sitting between them. The CDR3: CASLRRGEKTTNEKLFF. CDR3 nucleotides: TGTGCCAGTCTACGTCGGGGGGAGAAGACAACTAATGAAAAACTGTTTTTT. Full variable domain (missing parts from reference TRBV19 and TRBJ1-4): DGGITQSPKYLFRKEGQNVTLSCEQNLNHDAMYWYRQDPGQGLRLIYYSQIVNDFQKGDIAEGYSVSREKKESFPLTVTSAQKNPTAFYLCASLRRGEKTTNEKLFFGSGTQLSVL.

This chain joins TRBV6-5 and TRBJ1-1, with 7 bases fitting TRBD1. J was trimmed by 6 bases and V by 6 bases; bases with no gene match: 4. Germline V CDR1 and CDR2: MNHEY, SVGAGI. The CDR3 runs to 12 residues. The CDR3 is CASRGQGAEAFF. The CDR3 DNA reads as TGTGCCAGCAGGGGGCAGGGGGCTGAAGCTTTCTTT.

The chain is built from TRBV19 and TRBJ1-2; perhaps TRBD1 as D (6 bases). Trimming stripped 7 bases from V and 3 bases from J, with 15 bases between. CDR3 length equals 14 residues. The V gene's germline CDR1 is LNHDA and CDR2 SQIVND (reference sequence). The DNA of the CDR3 is TGTGCCAGTACCCGGGGGGGGGCGGACTATGGCTACACCTTC. Its translation: CASTRGGADYGYTF.

The chain employs TRBV3-1 (or the pseudogene TRBV3-2) and TRBJ2-2; 7 bases are shared with TRBD1. The germline V gene encodes CDR1 LGHDT and CDR2 YNNKEL (reference sequence). Trimming cost V 5 bases and J 4 bases; bases outside gene matches: 4. CDR3 length: 14 amino acids. The CDR3 DNA sequence: TGTGCCAGCAGCTCCAGGGGGACCACCGGGGAGCTGTTTTTT. Protein sequence: CASSSRGTTGELFF.

This chain joins TRBV2 and TRBJ1-5; perhaps TRBD1 as D (5 bases). Per germline, CDR1 SNHLY and CDR2 FYNNEI. The CDR3 is 17 residues long. Trimming pared 2 bases from V and 1 base from J, leaving 15 bases between. In nucleotides, the CDR3 is TGTGCCAGCAGTGAAAGGAGGGGTGGTGGGAGCAATCAGCCCCAGCATTTT. This translates into CASSERRGGGSNQPQHF.

The chain links TRBV28 to TRBJ2-5, with 12 bases lining up with TRBD2. Germline V CDR1 and CDR2: MDHEN, SYDVKM. V lost 6 bases, J lost 0 bases, and 2 bases stayed unmatched. This CDR3 region has 15 residues. The CDR3 here is CASSRLAGDQETQYF. The CDR3 nucleotides are TGTGCCAGCAGCCGACTAGCGGGAGACCAAGAGACCCAGTACTTC.

This chain uses TRBV10-2 with TRBJ2-1; TRBD2 agrees at 11 bases. CDR1 and CDR2 (germline): WSHSY, SAAADI. This CDR3 region has 15 residues. J was trimmed by 4 bases and V by 3 bases; bases with no gene match: 2. CDR3 region: CASSDGTSGYNEQFF. CDR3 DNA sequence: TGCGCCAGCAGTGACGGGACTAGCGGATACAATGAGCAGTTCTTC.